This T cell receptor beta chain was documented in a study of CXCR3-negative and CXCR3-positive naive CD8 T cells. General observations from the study: CXCR3-expressing naive cells carried TRB CDR3s more hydrophobic than those of CXCR3-negative naive cells.

A note on this clonotype: Its antigen is currently unknown.

Each TRB cDNA library was prepared by 5' RACE (with UMI labels). TCRdb re-called the 5' RACE reads, yielding one record per CDR3 amino acid sequence without DNA. This sample's table reports some 140,000 distinct CDR3 sequences. This CDR3 is 12 amino acids long. Germline lookup yields CDR1 SEHNR and CDR2 FQNEAQ (reference sequence). This rearrangement joins TRBV7-9 to TRBJ2-1; lacking DNA, the TRBD2 call made by TCRdb goes unchecked. Sequenced input: naive CXCR3+ CD8+ T cells from blood. Subset defined: CD45RO-CCR7+CD27+CD95- naive CD8+ T cells expressing CXCR3 (TNR3+). This TCR was sampled from a human donor in good health. Some clones in this sample may be carry-over from other donors' samples. CDR3 region: CASPGPYNEQFF.